Given below is one T cell receptor beta chain in context. What it binds is not known. TCRdb's table, derived via immunoSEQ multiplex PCR, lists solely in-frame clones and lacks some. The sample contains over 25,000 clones, 79% of which appear only once. There are 15 residues in the CDR3. V was trimmed by 5 bases and J by 0 bases, leaving 11 bases between them. Germline CDR1 SGHAT, CDR2 FQNNGV. This entry belongs to a study of T cells in narcolepsy. Study background: Donors had narcolepsy type 1 or type 2, or were healthy controls. Points from the study as a whole: Reportedly, autoreactive clonotypes were serially detected in patients' blood but not controls'.

The sequenced sample consisted of memory (CD45RA-) CD4+ T cells from blood. The source of this sequence is a human donor in good health. The chain recombines TRBV11-2 with TRBJ2-1, with a tentative D call TRBD2 (5 bases). CDR3 bases: TGTGCCAGCAGCCAGGACTGGCTCTCCTACAATGAGCAGTTCTTC. This gives the protein CASSQDWLSYNEQFF.